The subject of this entry is one TCR beta chain. Its specificity is not known. These data belong to a study of cytomegalovirus exposure and HLA in healthy donors. PCR involved 60 Vbeta and 13 Jbeta primers. As processed by the authors: An analysis that came later counted tens of millions of unique TCR beta chains, approximately 11 million shared. Method: immunoSEQ multiplex PCR; TCRdb's copy keeps in-frame clones and lacks some. The V and J calls and the clone size are those of that table, but D and trimming were determined from the DNA. The data show some 80,000 clones, 60% to 85% seen once. General observations from the study: Data from an earlier analysis indicated that most TCR beta V segments were productive either about 87% or about 30% of the time. In presence/absence analyses, roughly uniform sequencing depth across donors was assumed. Highly shared variants forming one cluster were likely a sequencing artifact.

CDR1 is SGHNT and CDR2 is YYREEE in the germline V gene (reference sequence). The V and J ends lost 4 bases and 2 bases respectively, with 6 bases between them. This CDR3 contains 12 residues. The sequenced material came from PBMCs. The chain couples TRBV5-4 to TRBJ1-2; tentative D call: TRBD1 (6 bases). This receptor was identified in a young man in good health and CMV-seropositive. The CDR3 loop reads CASSGQNYGYTF. CDR3 DNA: TGTGCCAGCAGCGGACAGAACTATGGCTACACCTTC.